The subject of this entry is one TCR beta chain. The antigen is not known. V lost 5 bases and J 2 bases, leaving 11 bases between the germline ends. The CDR3 is made up of 13 amino acids. Germline CDR1 is DFQATT and CDR2 is SNEGSKA (reference sequence). TCRdb recomputed calls from the 5' RACE reads with MiXCR, one row per CDR3 protein. The data contain around 450,000 distinct CDR3 sequences, roughly a quarter of them singletons. The sample is drawn from a study of CD8 T cells in ankylosing spondylitis. The study's findings and limits: Blood of patients with ankylosing spondylitis appeared to be characterized by a TCR beta motif of 8 or 9 highly homologous variants.

The sequenced sample was blood, either unsorted or a sorted T cell fraction (not recorded which). This chain joins TRBV20-1 and TRBJ2-3; D gene uncertain. The receptor was isolated from a male donor with ankylosing spondylitis. The CDR3 region is CSAQVTSTDTQYF. The CDR3, as DNA: TGCAGTGCTCAAGTGACCTCCACAGATACGCAGTATTTT.